This note documents a single T cell receptor (beta chain) sequence. The target antigen is unknown. The data were taken from a study of CD8+CD57+ T cells in acquired aplastic anemia. Study as a whole: Across the sorted CD4+ and CD8+ cells, DNA amounts averaged about 3 ug.

Germline V gives CDR1 SGHDT, CDR2 YYEEEE. The CDR3 is 15 residues long. V gave up 6 bases and J gave up 2 bases, with 18 bases separating them. It was genomic DNA that served as the template for profiling TCR beta VDJ and CDR3. One entry per CDR3 protein results from TCRdb running MiXCR on the reads. The sample lists 200,000 or so distinct CDR3 sequences, roughly two thirds occurring once. Study results and caveats: Patients and controls shared some 30 CD8+ CDR3 sequences, highly expressed in patients. Patients did not significantly differ from controls in CD8+ Simpson's diversity.

Those patients picked for sequencing had displayed CD8+CD57+ cell expansion on flow cytometry. Diagnosis of severe acquired aplastic anemia applied to all patients. This sequence originates from a human donor with aplastic anemia. The sequenced material came from sorted CD4+, CD8+, or CD8+CD57+ T cells (not recorded which) from PBMCs. The chain has TRBV5-6 and TRBJ2-7; possibly TRBD1 for D (6 bases). CDR3 loop: CASNSIGDTPYEQYF. CDR3 in DNA: TGTGCCAGCAACTCTATTGGGGACACCCCCTACGAGCAGTACTTC. The variable domain in full, with the rest retrieved from reference TRBV5-6 and TRBJ2-7, is DAGVTQSPTHLIKTRGQQVTLRCSPKSGHDTVSWYQQALGQGPQFIFQYYEEEERQRGNFPDRFSGHQFPNYSSELNVNALLLGDSALYLCASNSIGDTPYEQYFGPGTRLTVT.